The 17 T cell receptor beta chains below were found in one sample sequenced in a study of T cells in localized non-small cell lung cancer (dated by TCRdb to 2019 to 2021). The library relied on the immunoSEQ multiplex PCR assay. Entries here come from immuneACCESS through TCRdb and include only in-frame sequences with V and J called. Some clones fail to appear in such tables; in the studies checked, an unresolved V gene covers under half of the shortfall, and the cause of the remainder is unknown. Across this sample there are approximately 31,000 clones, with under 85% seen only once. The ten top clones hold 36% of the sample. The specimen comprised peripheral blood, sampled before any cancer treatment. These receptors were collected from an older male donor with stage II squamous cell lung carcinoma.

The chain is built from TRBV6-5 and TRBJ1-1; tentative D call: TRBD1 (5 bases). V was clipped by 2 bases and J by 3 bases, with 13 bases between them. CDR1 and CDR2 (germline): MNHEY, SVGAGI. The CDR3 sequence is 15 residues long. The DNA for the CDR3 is TGTGCCAGCAGTTACGGTCGGGGGTTAGACACTGAAGCTTTCTTT. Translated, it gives CASSYGRGLDTEAFF.

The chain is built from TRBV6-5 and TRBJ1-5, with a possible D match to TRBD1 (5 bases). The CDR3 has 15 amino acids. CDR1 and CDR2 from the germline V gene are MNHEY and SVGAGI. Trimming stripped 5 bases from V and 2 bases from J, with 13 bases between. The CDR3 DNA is TGTGCCAGCAGTCCCGACAGTTTAGGCAATCAGCCCCAGCATTTT. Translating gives CASSPDSLGNQPQHF.

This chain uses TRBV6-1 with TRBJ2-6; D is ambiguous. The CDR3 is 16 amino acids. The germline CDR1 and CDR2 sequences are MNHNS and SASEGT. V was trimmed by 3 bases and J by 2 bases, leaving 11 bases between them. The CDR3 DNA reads TGTGCCAGCAGTGATGCGCAGGTCGCTGGGGCCAACGTCCTGACTTTC. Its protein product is CASSDAQVAGANVLTF.

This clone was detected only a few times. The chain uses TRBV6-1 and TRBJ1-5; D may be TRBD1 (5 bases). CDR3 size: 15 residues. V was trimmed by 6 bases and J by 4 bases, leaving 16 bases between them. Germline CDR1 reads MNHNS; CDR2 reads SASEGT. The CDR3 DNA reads TGTGCCAGCAGGGAACCGGGGCCCGGTAATCAGCCCCAGCATTTT. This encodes CASREPGPGNQPQHF.

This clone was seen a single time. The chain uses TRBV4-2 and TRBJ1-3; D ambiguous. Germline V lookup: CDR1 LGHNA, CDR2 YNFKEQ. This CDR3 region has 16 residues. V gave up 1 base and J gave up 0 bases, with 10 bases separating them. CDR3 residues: CASSQVELDSGNTIYF. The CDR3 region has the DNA TGTGCCAGCAGCCAAGTAGAGCTGGACTCTGGAAACACCATATATTTT.

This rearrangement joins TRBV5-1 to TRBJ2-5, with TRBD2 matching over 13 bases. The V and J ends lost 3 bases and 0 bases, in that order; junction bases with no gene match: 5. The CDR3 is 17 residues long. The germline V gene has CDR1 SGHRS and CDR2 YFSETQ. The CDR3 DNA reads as TGCGCCAGCAGCTCGACGGGGACTAGCGGGGACCAAGAGACCCAGTACTTC. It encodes CASSSTGTSGDQETQYF. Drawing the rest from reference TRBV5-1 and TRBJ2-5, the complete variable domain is KAGVTQTPRYLIKTRGQQVTLSCSPISGHRSVSWYQQTPGQGLQFLFEYFSETQRNKGNFPGRFSGRQFSNSRSEMNVSTLELGDSALYLCASSSTGTSGDQETQYFGPGTRLLVL.

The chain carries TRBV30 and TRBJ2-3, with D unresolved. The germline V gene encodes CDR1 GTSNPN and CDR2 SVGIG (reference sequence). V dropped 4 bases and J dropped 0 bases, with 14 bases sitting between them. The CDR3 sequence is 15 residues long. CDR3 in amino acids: CAWTRDGSSTDTQYF. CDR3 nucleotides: TGTGCCTGGACCCGCGACGGGTCGAGCACAGATACGCAGTATTTT.

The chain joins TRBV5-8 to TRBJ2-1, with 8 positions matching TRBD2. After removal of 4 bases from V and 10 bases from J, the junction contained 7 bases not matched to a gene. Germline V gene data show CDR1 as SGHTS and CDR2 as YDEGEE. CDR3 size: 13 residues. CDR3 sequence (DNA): TGTGCCAGCAGCAATCAACCGGGGGGGGAGCAGTTCTTC. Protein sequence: CASSNQPGGEQFF.

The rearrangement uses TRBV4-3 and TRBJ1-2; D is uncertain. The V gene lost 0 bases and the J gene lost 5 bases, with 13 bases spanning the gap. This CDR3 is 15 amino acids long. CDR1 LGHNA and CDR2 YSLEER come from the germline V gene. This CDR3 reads CASSQDVDLSYGYTF. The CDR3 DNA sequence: TGCGCCAGCAGCCAAGACGTTGACCTCTCTTATGGCTACACCTTC.

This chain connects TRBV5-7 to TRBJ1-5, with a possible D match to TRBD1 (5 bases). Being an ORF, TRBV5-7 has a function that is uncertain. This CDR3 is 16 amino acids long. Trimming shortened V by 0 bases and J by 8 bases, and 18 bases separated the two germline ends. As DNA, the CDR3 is TGTGCCAGCAGCTTGGAATTGGAGGGGCCTTGCGAGCCCCAGCATTTT. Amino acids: CASSLELEGPCEPQHF.

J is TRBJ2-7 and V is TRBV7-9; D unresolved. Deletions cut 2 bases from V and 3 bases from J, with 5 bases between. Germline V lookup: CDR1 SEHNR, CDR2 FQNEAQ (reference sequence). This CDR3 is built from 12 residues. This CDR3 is CASSLQGYEQYF. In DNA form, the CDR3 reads TGTGCCAGCAGCTTACAAGGCTACGAGCAGTACTTC.

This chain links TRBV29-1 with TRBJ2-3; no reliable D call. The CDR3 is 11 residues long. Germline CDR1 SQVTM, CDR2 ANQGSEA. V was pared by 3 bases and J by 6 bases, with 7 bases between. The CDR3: CSVDSSDTQYF. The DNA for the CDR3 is TGCAGCGTTGACTCATCGGATACGCAGTATTTT.

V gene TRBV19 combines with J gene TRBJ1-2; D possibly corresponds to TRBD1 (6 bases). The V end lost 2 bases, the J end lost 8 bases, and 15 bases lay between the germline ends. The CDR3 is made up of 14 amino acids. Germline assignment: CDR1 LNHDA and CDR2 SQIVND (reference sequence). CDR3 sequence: CASSITAQGSGYTF. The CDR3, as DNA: TGTGCCAGTAGTATAACCGCACAGGGAAGCGGCTACACCTTC.

This CDR3 reads CASSYNRGQSYNEQFF. The CDR3, as DNA: TGTGCCAGCAGTTATAACAGGGGACAATCCTACAATGAGCAGTTCTTC. The chain uses TRBV6-6 and TRBJ2-1; 7 nucleotides align to TRBD1. Germline V gene lookup returns CDR1 MNHNY and CDR2 SVGAGI (reference sequence). CDR3 size: 16 residues. Trimming took 3 bases from V and 1 from J; bases not matched to a gene: 6.

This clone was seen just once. CDR3 DNA: TGCAGCGTTGTGGACAGGGTCTATGGCTACACCTTC. This sequence encodes CSVVDRVYGYTF. This sequence joins TRBV29-1 and TRBJ1-2; 8 nucleotides match TRBD1. Germline-derived CDR1 and CDR2 are SQVTM and ANQGSEA. The V and J ends lost 4 bases and 4 bases, in that order; junction bases with no gene match: 2. The CDR3 totals 12 residues.

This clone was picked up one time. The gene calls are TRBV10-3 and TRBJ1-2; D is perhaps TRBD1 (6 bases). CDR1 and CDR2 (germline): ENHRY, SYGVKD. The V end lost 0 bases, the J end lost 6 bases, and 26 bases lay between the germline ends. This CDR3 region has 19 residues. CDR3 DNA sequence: TGTGCCATCAGTGAGTCGCTTCAAACCACTTCGGGGGCCACGCATGGCTACACCTTC. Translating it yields CAISESLQTTSGATHGYTF.

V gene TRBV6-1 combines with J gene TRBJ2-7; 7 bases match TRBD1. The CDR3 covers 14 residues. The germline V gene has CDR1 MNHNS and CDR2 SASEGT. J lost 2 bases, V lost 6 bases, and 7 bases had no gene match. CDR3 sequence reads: CASRRPGGAYEQYF. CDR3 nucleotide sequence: TGTGCCAGCAGACGGCCAGGGGGAGCCTACGAGCAGTACTTC.